Listed here is a single T cell receptor beta chain. Its antigen is currently unknown. The data derive from a study of blood T cell dynamics during melanoma immunotherapy. For the study at large: First-line therapy was either pembrolizumab or nivolumab with ipilimumab for metastatic melanoma. Overall study findings and caveats: Disease-control patients' PBMC repertoires became either more clonal or more diverse at W3.

Time point here: pre-treatment baseline. One draw preceded checkpoint blockade; another followed its first cycle at week 3. Disease control meant complete response, partial response or stable disease at 12 weeks. Produced via immunoSEQ multiplex PCR; TCRdb's table is partial and in-frame only. This sample has about 10,000 clones; 85% to 90% occur once, and the top ten carry roughly 10%. Trimming removed 2 bases from V and 3 bases from J, with 5 bases in between. Germline V gives CDR1 SGHAT, CDR2 FQNNGV. The CDR3 runs 12 residues. This TCR was recovered from a human donor with melanoma. The V and J genes are TRBV11-2 and TRBJ2-7; D remains unclear. The sequenced sample was blood, obtained from a patient treated with checkpoint blockade. In nucleotides, the CDR3 is TGTGCCAGCAGCTTATTGCTCTACGAGCAGTACTTC. The encoded protein is CASSLLLYEQYF.